A single sample is the source of the 21 T cell receptor beta chains below, sequenced in a study of a mutant IDH1 vaccine in newly diagnosed glioma. Time point defined: baseline, week 1 (first vaccination visit). The treatment was: pre-vaccination baseline after standard-of-care therapy. The repertoire was sequenced with immunoSEQ multiplex PCR; TCRdb's copy has only in-frame clones and lacks some. The sample includes 30,000 to 40,000 clones, around 80% of them seen just once. The sequences come from PBMCs, collected from a glioma patient treated with radiotherapy, temozolomide or both. The receptors derive from a middle-aged man with glioma. Some clones in this sample may be carry-over from other donors' samples.

V usage is TRBV19 and J usage is TRBJ2-1; weak D call: TRBD2 (7 bases). V shed 4 bases and J shed 2 bases, with 18 bases lying between them. The germline CDR1 and CDR2 sequences are LNHDA and SQIVND (reference sequence). The length of the CDR3 is 17 residues. The CDR3 region is CASSTYLGGGTYNEQFF. The CDR3 coding sequence is TGTGCCAGTAGTACGTACTTGGGGGGGGGCACCTACAATGAGCAGTTCTTC.

This clone showed up just once. The chain employs TRBV6-4 and TRBJ1-2; 9 bases are shared with TRBD1. The ends lost 8 bases at V and 8 bases at J; junction bases unmatched: 18. Germline-derived CDR1 and CDR2 are MRHNA and SNTAGT. The CDR3 spans 16 residues. DNA of the CDR3: TGTGCCAGCCACGGATGGATTACGGGACAGGGAGGAGGCTACACCTTC. This gives the protein CASHGWITGQGGGYTF.

The gene calls are TRBV27 and TRBJ2-7; 7 bases are a match to TRBD1. Per the germline V gene, CDR1 is MNHEY and CDR2 is SMNVEV (reference sequence). V lost 5 bases to trimming and J lost 6 bases; unmatched junction nucleotides: 10. The CDR3 covers 14 residues. The CDR3 DNA reads TGTGCCAGCAGTCAACGGACAGGTGTTGGCGAGCAGTACTTC. Its translation: CASSQRTGVGEQYF.

V gene TRBV30 combines with J gene TRBJ2-1; TRBD1 agrees at 8 bases. V was pared by 6 bases and J by 7 bases, with 2 bases of the junction left unmatched. CDR1 and CDR2 (germline): GTSNPN, SVGIG (reference sequence). The CDR3 spans 11 residues. CDR3 DNA: TGTGCCTGTACAGGGGGTAATGAGCAGTTCTTC. Its protein is CACTGGNEQFF.

The chain carries TRBV6-5 and TRBJ2-2; D is perhaps TRBD1 (6 bases). The CDR3 length is 13 residues. Looked up from germline, CDR1 is MNHEY and CDR2 is SVGAGI. Trimming removed 4 bases at V and 3 bases at J, with 6 bases between. The CDR3, as DNA: TGTGCCAGCAGTTGGACAGACACCGGGGAGCTGTTTTTT. The encoded protein is CASSWTDTGELFF.

The table lists this clone with a few counts. The V gene is TRBV5-1, the J gene TRBJ2-1; 9 positions agree with TRBD2. Trimming took 2 bases from V and 0 from J; bases not matched to a gene: 15. CDR3 size: 20 residues. Germline V gene data show CDR1 as SGHRS and CDR2 as YFSETQ. The CDR3 DNA follows: TGCGCCAGCAGCTTCCCCCCTGCGACTAGCGGACAGAGCTCCTACAATGAGCAGTTCTTC. It is translated as CASSFPPATSGQSSYNEQFF.

The chain uses TRBV18 and TRBJ1-6; D is unresolved. Germline CDR1 KGHSH, CDR2 LQKENI. The germline V and J ends were trimmed by 1 base and 0 bases, with 4 bases remaining between them. This CDR3 region has 15 residues. CDR3 sequence reads: CASSPQSSYNSPLHF. Written as DNA, the CDR3 is TGTGCCAGCTCACCACAGAGCTCCTATAATTCACCCCTCCACTTT.

The chain joins TRBV5-1 to TRBJ1-1, with 10 bases aligning to TRBD1. The CDR3 loop spans 14 amino acids. In germline, CDR1 is SGHRS, CDR2 YFSETQ. V shed 3 bases and J 6 bases; nucleotides not matched to a gene: 5. CDR3 sequence reads: CASSWGQGIAEAFF. Here the CDR3 DNA reads TGCGCCAGCAGCTGGGGACAGGGGATCGCTGAAGCTTTCTTT.

This clone was recorded once. V usage is TRBV15 and J usage is TRBJ1-2; the D is unclear. The ends were cut back, 0 bases at V and 3 bases at J, with 11 bases in the middle. The CDR3 is 15 amino acids. Germline values: CDR1 LNHNV, CDR2 YYDKDF (reference sequence). The CDR3 DNA reads TGTGCCACCAGCAGAGATCAATCCGTCGACTATGGCTACACCTTC. This sequence encodes CATSRDQSVDYGYTF.

The V and J genes are TRBV6-1 and TRBJ2-5; 12 bases are a match to TRBD2. The V gene end was trimmed by 2 bases and the J gene end by 2 bases; junction bases not matched to a gene: 0. CDR3 size: 15 residues. Per germline, CDR1 MNHNS and CDR2 SASEGT. The CDR3 protein is CASSELAGGQETQYF. CDR3 DNA: TGTGCCAGCAGTGAACTAGCGGGGGGGCAAGAGACCCAGTACTTC.

This rearrangement joins TRBV19 to TRBJ2-1; D not certain. CDR3 size: 14 residues. Between the trimmed V and J ends, which lost 4 bases and 1 base, there was a span of 8 bases. Germline lookup yields CDR1 LNHDA and CDR2 SQIVND (reference sequence). The CDR3 protein is CASSTIESYNEQFF. In DNA form, the CDR3 reads TGTGCCAGTAGTACCATCGAATCCTACAATGAGCAGTTCTTC.

The J gene is TRBJ1-1, the V gene TRBV7-9, with 7 bases matching TRBD1. CDR3 length: 16 residues. From germline, CDR1 is SEHNR and CDR2 FQNEAQ (reference sequence). The trim removed 3 bases at V and 3 bases at J, leaving 10 bases unmatched. The CDR3 loop reads CASSFGRGPGYTEAFF. In DNA, the CDR3 is TGTGCCAGCAGCTTCGGTAGGGGGCCTGGTTACACTGAAGCTTTCTTT.

The chain has TRBV6-5 and TRBJ1-2; TRBD1 is a possible D gene (5 bases). Per the germline V gene, CDR1 is MNHEY and CDR2 is SVGAGI. Between the trimmed V and J ends, which lost 0 bases and 8 bases, there was a span of 13 bases. The CDR3 totals 14 residues. As DNA, the CDR3 is TGTGCCAGCAGTTACTCGGGGGTAACTAGGGGCTACACCTTC. Amino acid sequence: CASSYSGVTRGYTF.

V and J are TRBV7-8 and TRBJ1-1; D may be TRBD1 (5 bases). CDR1 and CDR2 from the germline V gene are SGHVS and FQNEAQ. CDR3 length: 14 residues. Trimming pared 5 bases from V and 1 base from J, leaving 11 bases between. CDR3 residues: CASSTRQWNTEAFF. Written as DNA, the CDR3 is TGTGCCAGCAGCACCCGACAGTGGAACACTGAAGCTTTCTTT.

The CDR3 DNA is TGCGCCAGCAGCTTAACTAGCGGGGTCGAGCAGTACTTC. Translation gives CASSLTSGVEQYF. This chain joins TRBV5-1 and TRBJ2-7, with 10 bases identical to TRBD2. The CDR3 extends over 13 amino acids. V lost 2 bases, J lost 6 bases, and 2 bases stayed unmatched. Germline lookup yields CDR1 SGHRS and CDR2 YFSETQ.

This chain uses TRBV5-8 with TRBJ1-5; 9 nucleotides match TRBD1. Losses at the gene ends were 0 bases for V and 3 bases for J; bases not matched to a gene: 4. Germline-derived CDR1 and CDR2 are SGHTS and YDEGEE. The CDR3 sequence is 16 residues long. CDR3 DNA sequence: TGTGCCAGCAGCTTGGAACAGGGGGCCTTCAATCAGCCCCAGCATTTT. Its protein product is CASSLEQGAFNQPQHF.

Comment on this clone: Other nucleotide sequences from this sample produce the same CDR3. The chain uses TRBV6-6 and TRBJ1-1; 12 bases agree with TRBD1. With 6 bases clipped from V and 4 bases from J, the junction kept 3 bases outside the gene matches. This CDR3 comprises 14 residues. CDR1 is MNHNY and CDR2 is SVGAGI in the germline V gene (reference sequence). DNA for the CDR3: TGTGCCAGCAGGGGACAGGGGGCGGGCACTGAAGCTTTCTTT. Residues: CASRGQGAGTEAFF.

Comments on this clone: At one end the junction does not follow the germline gene, possibly because of a read error. The rearrangement uses TRBV11-2 and TRBJ2-5; no reliable D call. Germline V gene data show CDR1 as SGHAT and CDR2 as FQNNGV. CDR3 size: 14 residues. CDR3 amino acids: CASSSAGNARLSNF. The CDR3 DNA follows: TGTGCCAGCAGCTCCGCTGGGAACGCCCGTCTCAGCAACTTC.

J is TRBJ2-5 and V is TRBV2; 7 nucleotides match TRBD1. Losses at the gene ends were 6 bases for V and 4 bases for J; bases not matched to a gene: 14. CDR3 length: 16 residues. The germline V gene has CDR1 SNHLY and CDR2 FYNNEI. CDR3 loop: CASSPPRQGRRETQYF. The CDR3 DNA sequence: TGTGCCAGCAGCCCCCCCCGACAGGGTAGAAGAGAGACCCAGTACTTC.

V is TRBV18 and J is TRBJ1-3, with 10 bases aligning to TRBD1. The CDR3 consists of 15 residues. In germline, CDR1 is KGHSH, CDR2 LQKENI. With 5 bases clipped from V and 8 bases from J, the junction kept 9 bases outside the gene matches. The CDR3 DNA reads TGTGCCAGCTCAGCTGAAACCGGGACAGGGGACACCATATATTTT. It yields the protein CASSAETGTGDTIYF.

The J gene is TRBJ1-4, the V gene TRBV6-5; D unclear. The CDR3 has 15 residues. Deletions cut 2 bases from V and 8 bases from J, with 15 bases between. Germline V gives CDR1 MNHEY, CDR2 SVGAGI. Here the CDR3 reads CASSYTSAIEEKLFF. The CDR3 coding sequence is TGTGCCAGCAGTTACACCTCCGCGATTGAGGAAAAACTGTTTTTT.